A few counts support the clone carrying this TCR beta chain. Its antigen is still unknown. Built from TCR beta cDNA, the libraries had unique molecular identifiers in them. TCRdb re-called the PCR reads through MiXCR, storing one row per CDR3 protein. The sample includes 700,000 to 800,000 distinct CDR3 sequences, around 27% of them seen just once. The data derive from a study of post-analysis software for immune sequencing data. Study-wide results and limits: Samples from a shared batch, those prepared together, strongly co-clustered by F measure. TRBV5-6, TRBV5-1 and TRBV20-1 belonged to a set of about 5 TRBV segments that were more frequent in patients than controls.

V was clipped by 0 bases and J by 0 bases, with 15 bases between them. The CDR3 is made up of 16 amino acids. The V gene's germline CDR1 is DFQATT and CDR2 SNEGSKA (reference sequence). The receptor was derived from a girl aged 10 to 17 with multiple sclerosis. The chain uses TRBV20-1 and TRBJ2-7, with a weak D call TRBD1 (5 bases). The sequencing sample was made of blood. The CDR3 nucleotides are TGCAGTGCTAGAGATTTTCGGACATCGAGCTCCTACGAGCAGTACTTC. Residues: CSARDFRTSSSYEQYF.